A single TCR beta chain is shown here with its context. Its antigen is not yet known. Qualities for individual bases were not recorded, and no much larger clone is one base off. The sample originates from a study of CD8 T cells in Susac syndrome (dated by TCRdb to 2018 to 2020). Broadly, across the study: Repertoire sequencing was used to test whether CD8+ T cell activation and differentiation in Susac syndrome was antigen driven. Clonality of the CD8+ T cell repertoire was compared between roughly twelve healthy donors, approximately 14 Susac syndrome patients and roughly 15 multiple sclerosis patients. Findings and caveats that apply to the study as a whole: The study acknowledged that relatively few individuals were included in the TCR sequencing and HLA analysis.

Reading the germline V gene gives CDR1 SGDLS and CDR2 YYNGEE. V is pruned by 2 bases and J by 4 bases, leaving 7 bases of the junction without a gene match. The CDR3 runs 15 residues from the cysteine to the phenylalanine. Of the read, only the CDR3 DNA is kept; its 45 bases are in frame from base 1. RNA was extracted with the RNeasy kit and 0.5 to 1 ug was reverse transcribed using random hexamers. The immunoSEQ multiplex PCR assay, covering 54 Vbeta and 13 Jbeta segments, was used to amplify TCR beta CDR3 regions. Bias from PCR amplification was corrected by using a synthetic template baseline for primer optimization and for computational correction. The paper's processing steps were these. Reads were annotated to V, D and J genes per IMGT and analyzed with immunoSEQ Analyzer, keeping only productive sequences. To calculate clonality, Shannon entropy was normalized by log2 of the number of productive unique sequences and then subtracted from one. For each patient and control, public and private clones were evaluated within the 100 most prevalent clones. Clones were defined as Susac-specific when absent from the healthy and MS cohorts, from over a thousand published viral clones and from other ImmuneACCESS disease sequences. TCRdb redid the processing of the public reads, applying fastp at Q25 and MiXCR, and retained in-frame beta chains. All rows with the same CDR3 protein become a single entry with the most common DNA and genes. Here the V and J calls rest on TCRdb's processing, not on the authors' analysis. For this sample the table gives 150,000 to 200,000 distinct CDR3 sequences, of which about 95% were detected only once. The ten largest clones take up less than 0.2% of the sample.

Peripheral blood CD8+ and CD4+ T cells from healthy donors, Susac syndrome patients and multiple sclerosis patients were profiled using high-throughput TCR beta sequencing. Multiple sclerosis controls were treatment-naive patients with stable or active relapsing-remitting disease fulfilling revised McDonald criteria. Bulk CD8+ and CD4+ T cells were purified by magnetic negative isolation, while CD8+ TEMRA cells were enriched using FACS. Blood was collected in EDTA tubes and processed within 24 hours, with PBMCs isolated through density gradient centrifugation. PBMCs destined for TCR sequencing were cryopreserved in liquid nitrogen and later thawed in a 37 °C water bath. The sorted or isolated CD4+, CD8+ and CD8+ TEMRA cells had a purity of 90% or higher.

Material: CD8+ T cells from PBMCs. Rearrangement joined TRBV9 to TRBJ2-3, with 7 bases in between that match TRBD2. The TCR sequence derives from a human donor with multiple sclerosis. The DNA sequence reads TGTGCCAGCAGCGTTGGGCCGGCGGGAGCAGATACGCAGTATTTT. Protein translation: CASSVGPAGADTQYF.